The rows below give T cell receptor beta chains drawn from one sample of a study of blood T cell repertoires in COVID-19. Libraries were prepared by immunoSEQ multiplex PCR; TCRdb keeps only in-frame clonotypes and omits some of them. The sample lists over 100,000 clones; about three quarters were seen once. Material for sequencing was peripheral blood. The receptors come from a human donor in a cohort sampled during active or convalescent COVID-19. The CDR3 runs from the conserved cysteine through the conserved F or W. Each record gives: J gene, clone size, V gene, D gene, CDR3 protein, CDR3 DNA. The D gene is left open where the match is weak. Size tells how often a clone was seen (once, few, many) or the class of an expanded clone, and some rows leave it out.

J gene: TRBJ2-1; clone size: -; V gene: TRBV3-1/TRBV3-2; D gene: TRBD2; CDR3 protein: CASSPGLAGVNEQFF; CDR3 DNA: TGTGCCAGCAGCCCGGGACTAGCGGGAGTAAATGAGCAGTTCTTC
J gene: TRBJ2-1; clone size: -; V gene: TRBV7-8; D gene: TRBD2; CDR3 protein: CASSLALRPSGNNEQFF; CDR3 DNA: TGTGCCAGCAGCTTAGCGCTCAGACCTAGCGGGAACAATGAGCAGTTCTTC
J gene: TRBJ1-2; clone size: -; V gene: TRBV6-5; D gene: -; CDR3 protein: CASSYRDRRGYTF; CDR3 DNA: TGTGCCAGCAGTTATCGCGACAGGCGTGGCTACACCTTC
J gene: TRBJ2-3; clone size: -; V gene: TRBV11-3; D gene: -; CDR3 protein: CASSLHTDTQYF; CDR3 DNA: TGTGCCAGCAGCTTACACACAGATACGCAGTATTTT
J gene: TRBJ2-5; clone size: once; V gene: TRBV7-9; D gene: -; CDR3 protein: CASSLGIAAQETQYF; CDR3 DNA: TGTGCCAGCAGCTTGGGGATAGCGGCTCAAGAGACCCAGTACTTC
J gene: TRBJ2-2; clone size: -; V gene: TRBV5-6; D gene: TRBD1; CDR3 protein: CASSPETGGFGELFF; CDR3 DNA: TGTGCCAGCAGCCCTGAGACAGGGGGCTTCGGGGAGCTGTTTTTT
J gene: TRBJ2-1; clone size: -; V gene: TRBV27; D gene: TRBD2; CDR3 protein: CASRKSGSSYNEQFF; CDR3 DNA: TGTGCCAGCAGGAAGAGCGGGAGCTCCTACAATGAGCAGTTCTTC
J gene: TRBJ1-1; clone size: -; V gene: TRBV7-8; D gene: -; CDR3 protein: CASSLAGRGASTEAFF; CDR3 DNA: TGTGCCAGCAGCTTAGCGGGGCGGGGGGCCAGTACTGAAGCTTTCTTT
J gene: TRBJ2-2; clone size: -; V gene: TRBV7-2; D gene: -; CDR3 protein: CASSLAGNRAFSGELFF; CDR3 DNA: TGTGCCAGCAGCTTAGCTGGGAACAGGGCTTTTTCCGGGGAGCTGTTTTTT
J gene: TRBJ2-3; clone size: -; V gene: TRBV19; D gene: TRBD2; CDR3 protein: CASSIREGHTDTQYF; CDR3 DNA: TGTGCCAGTAGTATTCGGGAGGGGCACACAGATACGCAGTATTTT
J gene: TRBJ2-1; clone size: -; V gene: TRBV15; D gene: -; CDR3 protein: CATGEGIRNEQFF; CDR3 DNA: TGTGCCACCGGTGAGGGTATAAGGAATGAGCAGTTCTTC
J gene: TRBJ1-3; clone size: -; V gene: TRBV4-1; D gene: -; CDR3 protein: CASSQDHRVDTIYF; CDR3 DNA: TGCGCCAGCAGCCAAGATCACAGGGTCGACACCATATATTTT
J gene: TRBJ1-6; clone size: few; V gene: TRBV5-1; D gene: -; CDR3 protein: CASSLDPNAPLHF; CDR3 DNA: TGCGCCAGCAGCTTGGATCCTAATGCACCCCTCCACTTT
J gene: TRBJ2-7; clone size: -; V gene: TRBV29-1; D gene: -; CDR3 protein: CSVGAASYEQYF; CDR3 DNA: TGCAGCGTTGGGGCAGCCTCCTACGAGCAGTACTTC
J gene: TRBJ2-7; clone size: -; V gene: TRBV7-2; D gene: -; CDR3 protein: CASSLEGGRTREQYF; CDR3 DNA: TGTGCCAGCAGCTTAGAGGGGGGGAGGACTCGGGAGCAGTACTTC
J gene: TRBJ2-5; clone size: -; V gene: TRBV5-4; D gene: TRBD2; CDR3 protein: CASSGPPTGGGWETQYF; CDR3 DNA: TGTGCCAGCAGCGGACCCCCAACGGGGGGGGGCTGGGAGACCCAGTACTTC
J gene: TRBJ2-7; clone size: -; V gene: TRBV4-3; D gene: TRBD2; CDR3 protein: CASSQVWGGPYEQYF; CDR3 DNA: TGCGCCAGCAGCCAAGTGTGGGGGGGACCCTACGAGCAGTACTTC
J gene: TRBJ1-6; clone size: -; V gene: TRBV30; D gene: -; CDR3 protein: CAWTRSSYNSPLHF; CDR3 DNA: TGTGCCTGGACGCGGAGCTCCTATAATTCACCCCTCCACTTT
J gene: TRBJ1-1; clone size: -; V gene: TRBV27; D gene: -; CDR3 protein: CASRHNTGSDTEAFF; CDR3 DNA: TGTGCCAGCAGACATAATACAGGGTCGGACACTGAAGCTTTCTTT
J gene: TRBJ2-7; clone size: -; V gene: TRBV5-6; D gene: -; CDR3 protein: CASSLFFAPHDSSYEQYF; CDR3 DNA: TGTGCCAGCAGCTTGTTTTTCGCGCCACATGACAGCTCCTACGAGCAGTACTTC
J gene: TRBJ1-4; clone size: -; V gene: TRBV19; D gene: TRBD1; CDR3 protein: CASSIVGTVGKLFF; CDR3 DNA: TGTGCCAGTAGTATTGTAGGGACAGTTGGAAAACTGTTTTTT
J gene: TRBJ1-5; clone size: -; V gene: TRBV19; D gene: -; CDR3 protein: CASRPVGGQGNQPQHF; CDR3 DNA: TGTGCCAGTAGGCCTGTGGGGGGGCAAGGGAATCAGCCCCAGCATTTT
J gene: TRBJ1-1; clone size: -; V gene: TRBV5-5; D gene: -; CDR3 protein: CASSFVTVQGWNTEAFF; CDR3 DNA: TGTGCCAGCAGCTTCGTAACTGTACAGGGTTGGAACACTGAAGCTTTCTTT
J gene: TRBJ2-1; clone size: -; V gene: TRBV9; D gene: -; CDR3 protein: CASTEGTSYNEQFF; CDR3 DNA: TGTGCCAGCACAGAGGGCACGTCCTACAATGAGCAGTTCTTC
J gene: TRBJ2-7; clone size: few; V gene: TRBV5-6; D gene: TRBD1; CDR3 protein: CASSWGQGVSYEQYF; CDR3 DNA: TGTGCCAGCAGCTGGGGACAGGGGGTTTCGTACGAGCAGTACTTC
J gene: TRBJ2-1; clone size: -; V gene: TRBV11-2; D gene: TRBD2; CDR3 protein: CASSSKTRTSGTIYNEQFF; CDR3 DNA: TGTGCCAGCAGCAGCAAGACCCGGACTAGCGGGACGATATACAATGAGCAGTTCTTC
J gene: TRBJ1-1; clone size: once; V gene: TRBV7-9; D gene: -; CDR3 protein: CASSLARVTEAFF; CDR3 DNA: TGTGCCAGCAGCTTAGCGAGAGTCACTGAAGCTTTCTTT
J gene: TRBJ1-1; clone size: few; V gene: TRBV10-3; D gene: -; CDR3 protein: CAISGGRGGTEAFF; CDR3 DNA: TGTGCCATCAGTGGAGGCAGGGGCGGAACTGAAGCTTTCTTT
J gene: TRBJ2-2; clone size: -; V gene: TRBV5-4; D gene: TRBD1; CDR3 protein: CASRRTGNTGELFF; CDR3 DNA: TGTGCCAGCAGAAGGACAGGGAACACCGGGGAGCTGTTTTTT
J gene: TRBJ1-1; clone size: -; V gene: TRBV2; D gene: -; CDR3 protein: CASSAGREGSEAFF; CDR3 DNA: TGTGCCAGCAGTGCTGGAAGGGAGGGGAGTGAAGCTTTCTTT
J gene: TRBJ1-5; clone size: few; V gene: TRBV21-1; D gene: -; CDR3 protein: CASSKVGSSSNQPQHF; CDR3 DNA: TGTGCCAGCAGCAAAGTTGGGAGTAGTAGCAATCAGCCCCAGCATTTT
J gene: TRBJ2-3; clone size: -; V gene: TRBV28; D gene: TRBD2; CDR3 protein: CASSHTAGTSGRHSPTDTQYF; CDR3 DNA: TGTGCCAGCAGTCACACAGCCGGGACTAGCGGGAGGCATTCCCCCACAGATACGCAGTATTTT
J gene: TRBJ2-1; clone size: once; V gene: TRBV9; D gene: TRBD2; CDR3 protein: CASSADLAGGRYNEQFF; CDR3 DNA: TGTGCCAGCAGCGCCGATCTAGCGGGGGGGCGCTACAATGAGCAGTTCTTC
J gene: TRBJ1-3; clone size: -; V gene: TRBV5-1; D gene: -; CDR3 protein: CASSFGPGGGNTIYF; CDR3 DNA: -
J gene: TRBJ1-2; clone size: -; V gene: TRBV7-8; D gene: TRBD1; CDR3 protein: CASSHSDRGPGGYTF; CDR3 DNA: TGTGCCAGCAGCCACTCGGACAGGGGGCCGGGGGGCTACACCTTC
J gene: TRBJ1-1; clone size: -; V gene: TRBV27; D gene: -; CDR3 protein: CASSLQGRNTEAFF; CDR3 DNA: TGTGCCAGCAGTTTACAGGGGCGGAACACTGAAGCTTTCTTT